This entry describes one TCR beta chain. The data were taken from a study of response to subunit inactivated influenza vaccine. Using its own MiXCR run on the RT-PCR reads, TCRdb lists one record per CDR3 protein. The repertoire holds 500,000 or so distinct CDR3 sequences, with approximately 16% as singletons. Trimming removed 2 bases from V and 4 bases from J, with 8 bases in between. CDR1 is MNHEY, CDR2 SVGAGI, per germline. The CDR3 runs 14 residues. V usage is TRBV6-5 and J usage is TRBJ1-4; D is uncertain. The receptor was isolated from a man between 50 and 75 years old who received an inactivated influenza vaccine. Sample: CD4+ T cells sorted from PBMCs, taken about 23 months after vaccination. CDR3 residues: CASSYGRINEKLFF. In DNA form, the CDR3 reads TGTGCCAGCAGTTACGGACGGATTAATGAAAAACTGTTTTTT.